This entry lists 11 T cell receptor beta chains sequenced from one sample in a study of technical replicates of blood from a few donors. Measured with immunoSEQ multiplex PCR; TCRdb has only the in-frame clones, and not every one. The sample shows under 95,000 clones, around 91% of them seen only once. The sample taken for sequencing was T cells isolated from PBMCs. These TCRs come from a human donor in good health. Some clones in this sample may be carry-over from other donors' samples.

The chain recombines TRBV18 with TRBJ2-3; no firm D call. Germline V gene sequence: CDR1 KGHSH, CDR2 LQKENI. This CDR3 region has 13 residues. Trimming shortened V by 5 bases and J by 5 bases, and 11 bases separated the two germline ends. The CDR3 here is CASSSSTEDTQYF. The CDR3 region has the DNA TGTGCCAGCTCATCTTCGACTGAAGATACGCAGTATTTT.

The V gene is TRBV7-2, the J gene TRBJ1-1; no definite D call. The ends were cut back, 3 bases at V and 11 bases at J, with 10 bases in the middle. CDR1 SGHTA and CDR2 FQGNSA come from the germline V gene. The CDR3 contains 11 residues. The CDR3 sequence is CASSFFSGAFF. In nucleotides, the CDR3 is TGTGCCAGCAGCTTTTTCAGCGGGGCTTTCTTT.

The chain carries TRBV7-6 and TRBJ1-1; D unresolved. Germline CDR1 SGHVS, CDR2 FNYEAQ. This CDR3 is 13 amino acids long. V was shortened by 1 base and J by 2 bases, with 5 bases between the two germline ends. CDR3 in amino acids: CASSLGANTEAFF. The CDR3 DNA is TGTGCCAGCAGCTTAGGGGCTAACACTGAAGCTTTCTTT.

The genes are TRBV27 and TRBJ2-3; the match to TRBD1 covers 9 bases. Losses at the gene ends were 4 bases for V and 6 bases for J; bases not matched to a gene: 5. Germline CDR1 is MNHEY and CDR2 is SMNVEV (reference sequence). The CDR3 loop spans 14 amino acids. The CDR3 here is CASSWGQGVDTQYF. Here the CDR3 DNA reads TGTGCCAGCAGTTGGGGACAGGGAGTGGATACGCAGTATTTT.

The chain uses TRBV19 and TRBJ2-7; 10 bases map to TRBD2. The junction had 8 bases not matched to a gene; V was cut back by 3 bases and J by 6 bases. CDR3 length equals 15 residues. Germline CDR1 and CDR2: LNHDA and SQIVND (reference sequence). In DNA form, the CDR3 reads TGTGCCAGTAGTATCTTAGCTAGCGGGAGTACCGAGCAGTACTTC. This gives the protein CASSILASGSTEQYF.

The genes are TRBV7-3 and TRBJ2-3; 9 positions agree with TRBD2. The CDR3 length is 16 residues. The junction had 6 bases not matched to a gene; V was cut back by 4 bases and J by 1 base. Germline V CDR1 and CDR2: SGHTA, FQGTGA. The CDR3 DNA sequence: TGTGCCAGCAGCTCTATCAGCGGGGGGCGCACAGATACGCAGTATTTT. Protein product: CASSSISGGRTDTQYF.

This CDR3 is CASSPLAGGGTQYF. DNA for the CDR3: TGTGCCAGCAGCCCTTTAGCGGGAGGCGGTACGCAGTATTTT. The V and J genes are TRBV14 and TRBJ2-3; TRBD2 agrees at 10 bases. The CDR3 covers 14 residues. V gave up 4 bases and J gave up 8 bases; unmatched junction bases: 6. Germline lookup yields CDR1 SGHDN and CDR2 FVKESK.

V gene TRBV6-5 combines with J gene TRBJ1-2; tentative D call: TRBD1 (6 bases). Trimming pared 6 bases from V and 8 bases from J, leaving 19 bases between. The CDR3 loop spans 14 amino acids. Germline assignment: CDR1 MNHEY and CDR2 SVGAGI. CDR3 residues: CASSQGFALRGYTF. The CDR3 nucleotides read TGTGCCAGCAGCCAGGGGTTCGCCCTAAGAGGCTACACCTTC.

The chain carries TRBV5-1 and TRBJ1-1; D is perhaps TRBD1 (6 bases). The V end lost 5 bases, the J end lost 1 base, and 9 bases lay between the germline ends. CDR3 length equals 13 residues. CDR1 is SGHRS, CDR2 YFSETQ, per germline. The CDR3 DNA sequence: TGCGCCAGCAGTTTACAGGGGAACACTGAAGCTTTCTTT. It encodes CASSLQGNTEAFF.

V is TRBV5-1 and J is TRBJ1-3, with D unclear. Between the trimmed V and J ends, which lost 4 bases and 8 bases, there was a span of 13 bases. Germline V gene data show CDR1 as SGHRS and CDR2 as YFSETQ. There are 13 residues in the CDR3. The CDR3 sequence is CASSPAFGDTIYF. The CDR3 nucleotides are TGCGCCAGCAGCCCAGCGTTCGGTGACACCATATATTTT.

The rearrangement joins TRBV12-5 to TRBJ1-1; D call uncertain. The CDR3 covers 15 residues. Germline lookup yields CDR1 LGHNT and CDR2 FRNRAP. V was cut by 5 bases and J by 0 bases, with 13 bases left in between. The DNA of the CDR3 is TGTGCTAGTGGTCCCGGAGGGTCCCTGAACACTGAAGCTTTCTTT. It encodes CASGPGGSLNTEAFF. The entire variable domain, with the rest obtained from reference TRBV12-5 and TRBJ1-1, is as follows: DARVTQTPRHKVTEMGQEVTMRCQPILGHNTVFWYRQTMMQGLELLAYFRNRAPLDDSGMPKDRFSAEMPDATLATLKIQPSEPRDSAVYFCASGPGGSLNTEAFFGQGTRLTVV.